This entry lists 10 T cell receptor beta chains sequenced from one sample in a study of persistence of HIV-infected CD4 T cells. These receptors have no identified antigens. The libraries were made with immunoSEQ version 4 in survey mode. Clones were read by immunoSEQ multiplex PCR, and TCRdb kept only the in-frame ones, dropping some. The table includes 35,000 to 45,000 clones, around 89% detected once. Cells were stimulated nonspecifically with anti-CD3/anti-CD28 magnetic beads. Responding CD4+ T cells were sorted by upregulation of both CD40 ligand and CD69. Sequenced material: CD4+ T cells sorted from PBMCs after approximately 18-hour stimulation, taken from a patient who received antiretroviral therapy. All receptors derive from an adult woman with HIV who was CMV-seropositive.

CDR3 in amino acids: CASSGVRGRGANVLTF. The DNA of the CDR3 is TGTGCCAGCAGTGGAGTCCGGGGGCGAGGGGCCAACGTCCTGACTTTC. This chain connects TRBV2 to TRBJ2-6; D possibly uses TRBD1 or TRBD2 (6 bases each). The CDR3 runs to 16 residues. Germline CDR1 SNHLY, CDR2 FYNNEI. V was clipped by 4 bases and J by 4 bases, with 14 bases between them.

Points on this clone: Germline and junction disagree at one end, which may indicate a read error. The chain employs TRBV30 and TRBJ2-5; TRBD1 aligns across 8 bases. The CDR3 runs 13 residues. Germline V gene lookup returns CDR1 GTSNPN and CDR2 SVGIG (reference sequence). CDR3 coding DNA: TGTGCCGGGAGTTCAGGGGGCCTGGAGACCCAGTACTTC. As protein: CAGSSGGLETQYF.

The V gene is TRBV6-5, the J gene TRBJ2-4; D is undetermined. There are 11 residues in the CDR3. V dropped 2 bases and J dropped 10 bases, with 6 bases sitting between them. CDR1 and CDR2 from the germline V gene are MNHEY and SVGAGI. DNA of the CDR3: TGTGCCAGCAGTTACCAGGCGATTCAGTACTTC. The encoded protein is CASSYQAIQYF.

The chain employs TRBV7-6 and TRBJ2-3; D gene ambiguous. Looked up from germline, CDR1 is SGHVS and CDR2 is FNYEAQ. The germline V and J ends were trimmed by 3 bases and 1 base, with 11 bases remaining between them. CDR3 size: 15 residues. CDR3 loop: CASSFSLYGTDTQYF. The CDR3 DNA reads as TGTGCCAGCAGCTTCTCATTGTATGGCACAGATACGCAGTATTTT.

The chain links TRBV24-1 to TRBJ2-1; TRBD2 agrees at 7 bases. The V and J ends lost 3 bases and 3 bases, in that order; junction bases with no gene match: 7. This CDR3 has 16 residues. Germline values: CDR1 KGHDR, CDR2 SFDVKD. CDR3 bases: TGTGCCACCAGTGATGGACGTCGGGGGGACTACAATGAGCAGTTCTTC. Translated, it gives CATSDGRRGDYNEQFF.

The chain has TRBV6-5 and TRBJ1-2, with TRBD1 as a possible D gene (6 bases). V shed 2 bases and J shed 8 bases, with 12 bases lying between them. The CDR3 is 13 residues long. Per germline, CDR1 MNHEY and CDR2 SVGAGI. Here the CDR3 reads CASSYEVRGGYTF. CDR3 DNA: TGTGCCAGCAGTTACGAAGTCAGGGGAGGCTACACCTTC.

This chain links TRBV19 with TRBJ1-2, with 8 bases matching TRBD1. The junction had 5 bases not matched to a gene; V was cut back by 3 bases and J by 8 bases. Germline V lookup: CDR1 LNHDA, CDR2 SQIVND (reference sequence). The CDR3 contains 13 residues. CDR3 sequence reads: CASSIVRGQGYTF. DNA of the CDR3: TGTGCCAGTAGTATCGTCAGGGGGCAGGGCTACACCTTC.

The chain is built from TRBV4-1 and TRBJ1-2, with TRBD1 matching 7 bases. The ends lost 3 bases at V and 6 bases at J; junction bases unmatched: 13. The length of the CDR3 is 16 residues. The germline V gene has CDR1 MGHRA and CDR2 YSYEKL. CDR3 amino acids: CASSHNLWDRKNGYTF. The CDR3 DNA reads as TGCGCCAGCAGCCACAACCTTTGGGACAGAAAAAATGGCTACACCTTC.

This clone was detected once. The chain employs TRBV3-1 (or the pseudogene TRBV3-2) and TRBJ1-3; no definite D call. The CDR3 runs 14 residues. V lost 2 bases, J lost 0 bases, and 5 bases lay in between. The germline V gene encodes CDR1 LGHDT and CDR2 YNNKEL (reference sequence). Here the CDR3 DNA reads TGTGCCAGCAGCCAATTGGGCTCTGGAAACACCATATATTTT. This codes for CASSQLGSGNTIYF.

CDR3 sequence (DNA): TGTGCTAGTGGTTTGGGGGCCCTGGGGCAGGGGGCGCCCACCGGGGAGCTGTTTTTT. Its protein is CASGLGALGQGAPTGELFF. This chain connects TRBV12-5 to TRBJ2-2, with 8 positions matching TRBD1. J gave up 4 bases and V 1 base, and 14 bases lay outside the gene matches. The CDR3 sequence is 19 residues long. Germline loops: CDR1 LGHNT, CDR2 FRNRAP. The full variable domain, completed using reference TRBV12-5 and TRBJ2-2, is DARVTQTPRHKVTEMGQEVTMRCQPILGHNTVFWYRQTMMQGLELLAYFRNRAPLDDSGMPKDRFSAEMPDATLATLKIQPSEPRDSAVYFCASGLGALGQGAPTGELFFGEGSRLTVL.